This record looks at one TCR beta chain sequence and its context. The CDR3 length is 15 residues. With 3 bases clipped from V and 2 bases from J, the junction kept 4 bases outside the gene matches. The germline gives CDR1 LNHNV, CDR2 YYDKDF (reference sequence). In the authors' workflow: Scientists estimated how many nucleated cells there were by amplifying reference gene primers. Here immunoSEQ multiplex PCR was the method, and the copy in TCRdb shows in-frame clones only, minus some. The DNA gave D and trimming, while V, J and clone size come from that table. Of 200,000 to 250,000 clones listed, nearly 90% were seen once; the top ten hold approximately 12%. The source of the sample is a study of blood T cell repertoires in COVID-19. Turning to the study itself: Collection of acute and convalescent COVID-19 samples took place in the United States, Italy and Spain.

The sequence was collected from a woman between 18 and 29 years old who had recovered from COVID-19. The J gene is TRBJ2-5, the V gene TRBV15; 9 bases match TRBD1. Sequencing was carried out using peripheral blood. CDR3 in DNA: TGTGCCACCAGCAGCATGACAGGGGGTCAAGAGACCCAGTACTTC. Translated: CATSSMTGGQETQYF.